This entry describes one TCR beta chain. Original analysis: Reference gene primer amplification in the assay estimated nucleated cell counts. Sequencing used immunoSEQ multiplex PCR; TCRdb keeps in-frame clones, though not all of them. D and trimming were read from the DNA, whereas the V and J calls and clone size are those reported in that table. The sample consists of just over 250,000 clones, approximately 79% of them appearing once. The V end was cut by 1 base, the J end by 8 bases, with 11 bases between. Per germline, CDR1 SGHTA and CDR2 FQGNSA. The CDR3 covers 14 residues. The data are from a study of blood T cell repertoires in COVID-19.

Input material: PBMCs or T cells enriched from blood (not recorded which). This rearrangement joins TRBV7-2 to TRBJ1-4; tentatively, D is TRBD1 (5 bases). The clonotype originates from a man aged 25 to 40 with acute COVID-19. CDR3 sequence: CASSLGDWREKLFF. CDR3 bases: TGTGCCAGCAGCTTAGGGGACTGGCGGGAAAAACTGTTTTTT.